This T cell receptor beta chain was recovered during a study of graft-versus-host responses after intestinal transplantation. Study background: Recipients across the board were started on anti-thymocyte globulin induction, then kept on tacrolimus and steroids for roughly 3 years. Study observations and caveats: Allografts from individuals with graft-donor T cell macrochimerism displayed high graft-versus-host to host-versus-graft clonal ratios. Recipient marrow harbored GvH clones, some of which surfaced first in ileum or blood.

As to this clone: The antigen is unknown.

Germline values: CDR1 SGHTA, CDR2 FQGNSA. V shed 4 bases and J 0 bases; nucleotides not matched to a gene: 3. This CDR3 is built from 15 residues. Sequenced by immunoSEQ multiplex PCR; TCRdb stores in-frame clones only, minus some. The table includes about 97,000 clones, about nine tenths detected once. The V and J genes are TRBV7-2 and TRBJ2-1; TRBD2 aligns across 7 bases. Sequenced material: unstimulated CD4+ T cells sorted from spleen or lymph node cells, taken before transplant. The sequence was collected from a human donor who was the organ donor for an intestinal transplant. CDR3 sequence (DNA): TGTGCCAGCAGCTCACGGACTAGCTCCTACAATGAGCAGTTCTTC. This gives the protein CASSSRTSSYNEQFF.